The text below deals with one TCR beta chain. Libraries were prepared by immunoSEQ multiplex PCR; TCRdb keeps only in-frame clonotypes and omits some of them. The sample gives 300,000 to 500,000 clones, roughly 87% of which show up once; around 2.1% is in the top ten. These data come from a study of blood T cell repertoires in COVID-19. Germline CDR1 reads MNHEY; CDR2 reads SVGAGI. The CDR3 extends over 15 amino acids. V was pared by 0 bases and J by 2 bases, with 11 bases between. The TCR was taken from a woman between 35 and 50 years old with acute COVID-19. The genes are TRBV6-5 and TRBJ2-7; maybe TRBD1 (5 bases). What was sequenced was PBMCs or T cells enriched from blood (not recorded which). The CDR3 region has the DNA TGTGCCAGCAGTTACTCGATTCTAGGGGCCTACGAGCAGTACTTC. This codes for CASSYSILGAYEQYF.